This T cell receptor (beta chain) is from a study of blood T cell repertoires in COVID-19. In the study overall: The United States, Italy and Spain were the sources of the acute and convalescent COVID-19 samples. T cells, B-cell-depleted T cells, or PBMCs supplied cDNA or gDNA.

There are 15 residues in the CDR3. From germline, CDR1 is SGDLS and CDR2 YYNGEE. V gave up 5 bases and J gave up 6 bases, with 17 bases separating them. Per the original methods: Using reference gene primer amplification, nucleated cell counts were estimated. Only in-frame clones appear in the TCRdb table, and some are missing; sequencing was by immunoSEQ multiplex PCR. From that table come the V and J calls and clone size; the DNA was used to work out D and trimming. The data contain tens of thousands of clones, 81% of them singletons. The sample taken for sequencing was peripheral blood. V usage is TRBV9 and J usage is TRBJ2-2; D possibly corresponds to TRBD2 (5 bases). This clonotype originated in a man between 60 and 75 years old with COVID-19, enrolled during active disease. The CDR3 reads CASRPDRGSSGELFF. In DNA form, the CDR3 reads TGTGCCAGCAGACCGGACCGGGGTAGTTCCGGGGAGCTGTTTTTT.